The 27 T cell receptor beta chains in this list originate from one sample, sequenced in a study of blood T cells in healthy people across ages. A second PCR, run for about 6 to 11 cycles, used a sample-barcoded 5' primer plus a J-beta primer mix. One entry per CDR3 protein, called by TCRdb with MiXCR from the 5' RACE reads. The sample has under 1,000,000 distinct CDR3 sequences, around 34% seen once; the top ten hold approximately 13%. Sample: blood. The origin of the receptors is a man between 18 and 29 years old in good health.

CDR3 loop: CSAPKAASSGDTQYF. The CDR3 bases are TGCAGTGCTCCAAAGGCGGCCTCCAGCGGAGATACGCAGTATTTT. J is TRBJ2-3 and V is TRBV20-1, with D possibly matching TRBD2 (5 bases). This CDR3 region has 15 residues. Between the trimmed V and J ends, which lost 5 bases and 5 bases, there was a span of 20 bases. Germline V gene lookup returns CDR1 DFQATT and CDR2 SNEGSKA (reference sequence).

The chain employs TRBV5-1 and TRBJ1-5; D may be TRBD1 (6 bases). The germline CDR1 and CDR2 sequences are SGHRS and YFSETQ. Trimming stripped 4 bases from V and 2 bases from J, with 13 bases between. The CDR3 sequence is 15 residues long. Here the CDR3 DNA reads TGCGCCAGCAGCCCGACAGGATTGGGCAATCAGCCCCAGCATTTT. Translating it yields CASSPTGLGNQPQHF.

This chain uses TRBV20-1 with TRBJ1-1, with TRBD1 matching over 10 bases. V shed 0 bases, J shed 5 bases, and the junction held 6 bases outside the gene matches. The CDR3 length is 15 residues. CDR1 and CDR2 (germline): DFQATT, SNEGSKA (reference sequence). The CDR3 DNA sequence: TGCAGTGCTAGAGAGTGGGACAGGGGAAATACTGAAGCTTTCTTT. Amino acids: CSAREWDRGNTEAFF.

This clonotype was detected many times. The CDR3 DNA reads TGCAGCGTTGTGGAACAGGGTTTTCGCGACGAGCAGTACTTC. Translated: CSVVEQGFRDEQYF. This chain connects TRBV29-1 to TRBJ2-7; possible D gene TRBD1, 6 bases. Trimming pared 4 bases from V and 5 bases from J, leaving 18 bases between. The germline V gene encodes CDR1 SQVTM and CDR2 ANQGSEA. This CDR3 region has 14 residues.

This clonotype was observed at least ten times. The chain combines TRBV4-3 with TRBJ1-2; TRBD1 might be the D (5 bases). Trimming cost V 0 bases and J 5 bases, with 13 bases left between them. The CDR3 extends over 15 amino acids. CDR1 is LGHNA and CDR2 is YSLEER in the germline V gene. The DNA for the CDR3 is TGCGCCAGCAGCCAAGAATCGGGACGGAGTTATGGCTACACCTTC. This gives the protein CASSQESGRSYGYTF.

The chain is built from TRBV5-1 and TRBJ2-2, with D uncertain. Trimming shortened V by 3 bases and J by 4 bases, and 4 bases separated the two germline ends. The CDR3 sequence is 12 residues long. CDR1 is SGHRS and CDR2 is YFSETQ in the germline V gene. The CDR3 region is CASSYTTGELFF. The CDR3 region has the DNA TGCGCCAGCAGCTATACCACCGGGGAGCTGTTTTTT.

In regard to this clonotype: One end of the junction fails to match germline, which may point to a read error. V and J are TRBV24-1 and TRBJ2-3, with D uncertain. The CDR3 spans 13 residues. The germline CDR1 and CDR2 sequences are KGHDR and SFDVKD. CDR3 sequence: CAASDPFWDRQYF. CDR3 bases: TGTGCCGCCAGTGACCCCTTCTGGGATAGGCAGTATTTT.

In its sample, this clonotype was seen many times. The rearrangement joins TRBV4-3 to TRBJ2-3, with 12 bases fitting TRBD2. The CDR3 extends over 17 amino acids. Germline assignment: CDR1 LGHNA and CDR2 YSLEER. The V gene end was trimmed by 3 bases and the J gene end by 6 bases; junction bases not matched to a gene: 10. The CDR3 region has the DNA TGCGCCAGCAGCCAGACCCGTCTAGCGGGGGGGCCGGATACGCAGTATTTT. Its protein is CASSQTRLAGGPDTQYF.

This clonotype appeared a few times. The CDR3 is CASTRNRGSYEQYF. The CDR3 nucleotides read TGTGCCAGCACCCGAAACAGGGGCTCCTACGAGCAGTACTTC. J is TRBJ2-7 and V is TRBV6-5; TRBD1 matches 7 bases. Germline CDR1 is MNHEY and CDR2 is SVGAGI. V was clipped by 7 bases and J by 0 bases; unmatched bases: 6. This CDR3 is 14 amino acids long.

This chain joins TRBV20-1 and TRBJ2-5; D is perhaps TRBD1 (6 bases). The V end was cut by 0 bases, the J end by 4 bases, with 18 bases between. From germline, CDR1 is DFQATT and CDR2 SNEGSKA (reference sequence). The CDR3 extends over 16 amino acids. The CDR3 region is CSARDWGLVSLETQYF. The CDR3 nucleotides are TGCAGTGCTAGAGATTGGGGGCTAGTGTCTCTAGAGACCCAGTACTTC.

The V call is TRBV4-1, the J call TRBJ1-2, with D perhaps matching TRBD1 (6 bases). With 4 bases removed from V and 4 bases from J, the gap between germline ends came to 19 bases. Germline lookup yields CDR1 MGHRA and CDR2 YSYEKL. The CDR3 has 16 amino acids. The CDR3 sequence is CASSPPSDRRLYGYTF. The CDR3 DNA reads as TGCGCCAGCAGCCCCCCGAGCGACAGGAGACTCTATGGCTACACCTTC.

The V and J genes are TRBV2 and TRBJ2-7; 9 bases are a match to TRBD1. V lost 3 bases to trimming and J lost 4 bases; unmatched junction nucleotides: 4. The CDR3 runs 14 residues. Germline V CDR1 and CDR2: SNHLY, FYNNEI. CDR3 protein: CASSDGGQGYEQYF. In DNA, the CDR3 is TGTGCCAGCAGTGATGGAGGACAGGGGTACGAGCAGTACTTC.

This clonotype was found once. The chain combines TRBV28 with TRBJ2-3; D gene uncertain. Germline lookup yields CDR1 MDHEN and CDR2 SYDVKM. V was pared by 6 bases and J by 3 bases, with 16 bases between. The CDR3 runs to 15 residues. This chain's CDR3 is CASSRDGLITDTQYF. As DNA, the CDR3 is TGTGCCAGCAGCCGCGACGGGCTCATAACAGATACGCAGTATTTT.

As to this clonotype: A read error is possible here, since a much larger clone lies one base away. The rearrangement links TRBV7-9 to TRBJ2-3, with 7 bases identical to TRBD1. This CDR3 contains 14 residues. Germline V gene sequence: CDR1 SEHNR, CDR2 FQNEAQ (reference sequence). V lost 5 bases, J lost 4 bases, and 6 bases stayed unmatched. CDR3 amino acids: CASSARGSPDTQYF. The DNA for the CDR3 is TGTGCCAGCAGCGCCAGGGGGAGTCCAGATACGCAGTATTTT. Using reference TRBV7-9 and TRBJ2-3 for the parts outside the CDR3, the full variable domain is DTGVSQNPRHKITKRGQNVTFRCDPISEHNRLYWYRQTLGQGPEFLTYFQNEAQLEKSRLLSDRFSAERPKGSFSTLEIQRTEQGDSAMYLCASSARGSPDTQYFGPGTRLTVL.

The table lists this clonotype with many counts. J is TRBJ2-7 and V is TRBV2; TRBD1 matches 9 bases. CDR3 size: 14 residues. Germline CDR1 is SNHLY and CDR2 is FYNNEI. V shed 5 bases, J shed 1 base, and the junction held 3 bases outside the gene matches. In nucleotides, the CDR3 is TGTGCCAGCAGTCCGGGACAGGGATCCTACGAGCAGTACTTC. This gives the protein CASSPGQGSYEQYF.

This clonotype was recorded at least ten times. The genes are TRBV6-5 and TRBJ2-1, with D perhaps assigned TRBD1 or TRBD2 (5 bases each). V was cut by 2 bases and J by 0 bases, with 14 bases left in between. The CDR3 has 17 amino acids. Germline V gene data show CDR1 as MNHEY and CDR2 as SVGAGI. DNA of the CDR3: TGTGCCAGCAGTTACGTTTCGGGGCTTGGCTCCTACAATGAGCAGTTCTTC. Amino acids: CASSYVSGLGSYNEQFF.

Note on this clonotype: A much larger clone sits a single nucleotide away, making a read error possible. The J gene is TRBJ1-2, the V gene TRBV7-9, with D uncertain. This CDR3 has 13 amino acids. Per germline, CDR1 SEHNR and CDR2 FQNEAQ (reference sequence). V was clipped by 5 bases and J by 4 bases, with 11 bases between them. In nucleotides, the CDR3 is TGTGCCAGCAGCGGGATCAATGCCTATGGCTACACCTTC. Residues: CASSGINAYGYTF. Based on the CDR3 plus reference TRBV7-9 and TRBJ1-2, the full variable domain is DTGVSQNPRHKITKRGQNVTFRCDPISEHNRLYWYRQTLGQGPEFLTYFQNEAQLEKSRLLSDRFSAERPKGSFSTLEIQRTEQGDSAMYLCASSGINAYGYTFGSGTRLTVV.

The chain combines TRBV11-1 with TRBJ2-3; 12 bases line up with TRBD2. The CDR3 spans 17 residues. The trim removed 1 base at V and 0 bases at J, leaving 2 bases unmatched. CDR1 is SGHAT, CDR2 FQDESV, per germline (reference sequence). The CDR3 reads CASSLGLAGVSTDTQYF. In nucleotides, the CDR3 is TGTGCCAGCAGCTTAGGACTAGCGGGGGTCAGCACAGATACGCAGTATTTT.

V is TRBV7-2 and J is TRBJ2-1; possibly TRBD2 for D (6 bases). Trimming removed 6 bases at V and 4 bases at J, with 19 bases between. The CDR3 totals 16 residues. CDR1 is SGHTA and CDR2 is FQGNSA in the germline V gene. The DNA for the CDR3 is TGTGCCAGCAGATTCGGCGGGGCGGGGCTATACAATGAGCAGTTCTTC. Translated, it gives CASRFGGAGLYNEQFF.

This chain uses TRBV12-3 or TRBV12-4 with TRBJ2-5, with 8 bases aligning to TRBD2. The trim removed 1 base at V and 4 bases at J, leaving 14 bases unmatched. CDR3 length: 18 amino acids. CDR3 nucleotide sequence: TGTGCCAGCAGTTTAGGATTAACCGGGACTAGGTCAGGAGAGACCCAGTACTTC. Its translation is CASSLGLTGTRSGETQYF.

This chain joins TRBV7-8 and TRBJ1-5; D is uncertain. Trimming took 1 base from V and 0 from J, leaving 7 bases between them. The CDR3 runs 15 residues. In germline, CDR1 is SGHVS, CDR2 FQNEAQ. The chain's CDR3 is CASSLDKYSNQPQHF. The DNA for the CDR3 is TGTGCCAGCAGCTTAGACAAGTATAGCAATCAGCCCCAGCATTTT.

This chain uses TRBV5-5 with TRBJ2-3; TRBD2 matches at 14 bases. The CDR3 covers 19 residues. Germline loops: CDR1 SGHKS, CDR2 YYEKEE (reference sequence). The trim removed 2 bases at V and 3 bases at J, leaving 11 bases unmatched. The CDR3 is CASSLIATSGGARTDTQYF. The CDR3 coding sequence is TGTGCCAGCAGCTTAATAGCGACTAGCGGGGGGGCGAGAACAGATACGCAGTATTTT. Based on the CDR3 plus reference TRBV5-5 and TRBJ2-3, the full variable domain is DAGVTQSPTHLIKTRGQQVTLRCSPISGHKSVSWYQQVLGQGPQFIFQYYEKEERGRGNFPDRFSARQFPNYSSELNVNALLLGDSALYLCASSLIATSGGARTDTQYFGPGTRLTVL.

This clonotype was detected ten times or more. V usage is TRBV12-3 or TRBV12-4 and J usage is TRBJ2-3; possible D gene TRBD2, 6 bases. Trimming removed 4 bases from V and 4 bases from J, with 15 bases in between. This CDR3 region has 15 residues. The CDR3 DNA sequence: TGTGCCAGCAGTTCCGCGGGGAGCTACGCAGATACGCAGTATTTT. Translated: CASSSAGSYADTQYF.

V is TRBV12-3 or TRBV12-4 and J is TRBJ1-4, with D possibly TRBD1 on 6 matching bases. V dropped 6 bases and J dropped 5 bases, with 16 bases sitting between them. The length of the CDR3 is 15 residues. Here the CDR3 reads CASSPPGGPNEKLFF. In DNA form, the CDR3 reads TGTGCCAGCAGCCCCCCCGGGGGCCCGAATGAAAAACTGTTTTTT.

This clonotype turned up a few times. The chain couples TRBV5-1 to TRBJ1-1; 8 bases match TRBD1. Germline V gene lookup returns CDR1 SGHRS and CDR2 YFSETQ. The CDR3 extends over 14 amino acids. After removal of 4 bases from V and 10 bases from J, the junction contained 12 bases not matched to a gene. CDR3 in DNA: TGCGCCAGCAGCAAGGGACAGGTCTCGGGGGGAGCTTTCTTT. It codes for CASSKGQVSGGAFF.

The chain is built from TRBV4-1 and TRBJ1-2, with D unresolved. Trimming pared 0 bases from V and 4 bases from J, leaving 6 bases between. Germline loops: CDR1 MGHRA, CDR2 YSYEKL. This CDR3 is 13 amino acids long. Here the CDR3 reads CASSQEMGYGYTF. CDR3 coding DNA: TGCGCCAGCAGCCAAGAAATGGGCTATGGCTACACCTTC.

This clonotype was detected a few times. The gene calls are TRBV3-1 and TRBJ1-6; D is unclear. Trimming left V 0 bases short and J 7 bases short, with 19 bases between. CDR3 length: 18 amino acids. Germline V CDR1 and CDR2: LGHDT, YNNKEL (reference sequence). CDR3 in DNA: TGTGCCAGCAGCCAAGATAATCAGGCAGGTCAGCTAAATTCACCCCTCCACTTT. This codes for CASSQDNQAGQLNSPLHF.